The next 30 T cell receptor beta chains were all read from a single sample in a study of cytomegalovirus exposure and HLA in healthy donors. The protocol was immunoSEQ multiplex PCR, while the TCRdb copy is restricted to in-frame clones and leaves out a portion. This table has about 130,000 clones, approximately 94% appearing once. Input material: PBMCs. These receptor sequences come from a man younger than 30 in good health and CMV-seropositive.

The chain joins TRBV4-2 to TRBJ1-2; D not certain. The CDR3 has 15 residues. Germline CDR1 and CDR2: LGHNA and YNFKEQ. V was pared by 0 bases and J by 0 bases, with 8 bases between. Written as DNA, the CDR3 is TGTGCCAGCAGCCAAGATCACGGTCCTAACTATGGCTACACCTTC. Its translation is CASSQDHGPNYGYTF.

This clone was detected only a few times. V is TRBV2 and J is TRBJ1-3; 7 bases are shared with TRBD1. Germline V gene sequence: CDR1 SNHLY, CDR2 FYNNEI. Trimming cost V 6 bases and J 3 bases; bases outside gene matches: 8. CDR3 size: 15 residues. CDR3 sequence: CASRWGQHDGNTIYF. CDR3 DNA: TGTGCCAGCAGGTGGGGACAGCATGATGGAAACACCATATATTTT.

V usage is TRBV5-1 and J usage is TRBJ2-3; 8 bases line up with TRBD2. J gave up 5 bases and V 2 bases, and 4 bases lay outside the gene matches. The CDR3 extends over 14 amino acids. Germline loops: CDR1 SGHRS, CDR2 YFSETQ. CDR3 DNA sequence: TGCGCCAGCAGCTTAGCGGGAGATGGAGATACGCAGTATTTT. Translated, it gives CASSLAGDGDTQYF.

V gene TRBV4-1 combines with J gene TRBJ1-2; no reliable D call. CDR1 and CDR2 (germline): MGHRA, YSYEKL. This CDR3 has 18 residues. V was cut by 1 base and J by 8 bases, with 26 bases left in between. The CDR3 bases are TGCGCCAGCAGCCAAGTGGACTTAGGTTTCTCCAGGCCCGGGGGCTACACCTTC. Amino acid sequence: CASSQVDLGFSRPGGYTF.

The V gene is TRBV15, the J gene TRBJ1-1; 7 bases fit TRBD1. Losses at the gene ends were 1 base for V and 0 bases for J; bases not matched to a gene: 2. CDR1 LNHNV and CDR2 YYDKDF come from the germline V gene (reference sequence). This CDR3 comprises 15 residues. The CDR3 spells CATSRGGQLNTEAFF. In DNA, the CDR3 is TGTGCCACCAGCAGAGGGGGACAGTTGAACACTGAAGCTTTCTTT.

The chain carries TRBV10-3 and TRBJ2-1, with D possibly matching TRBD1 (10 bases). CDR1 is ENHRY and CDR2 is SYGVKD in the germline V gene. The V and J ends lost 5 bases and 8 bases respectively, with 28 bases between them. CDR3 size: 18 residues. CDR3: CAISRQGAVAGVWDEQFF. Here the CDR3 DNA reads TGTGCCATCAGTCGACAGGGGGCGGTAGCGGGAGTTTGGGATGAGCAGTTCTTC.

The CDR3 here is CASSSDSYQPQHF. CDR3 DNA: TGTGCCAGCAGCTCGGACAGTTATCAGCCCCAGCATTTT. The rearrangement uses TRBV5-8 and TRBJ1-5, with a weak D call TRBD1 (6 bases). There are 13 residues in the CDR3. Germline CDR1 and CDR2: SGHTS and YDEGEE. V was clipped by 3 bases and J by 5 bases, with 9 bases between them. The complete variable domain, with remaining parts taken from reference TRBV5-8 and TRBJ1-5, reads EAGVTQSPTHLIKTRGQQATLRCSPISGHTSVYWYQQALGLGLQFLLWYDEGEERNRGNFPPRFSGRQFPNYSSELNVNALELEDSALYLCASSSDSYQPQHFGDGTRLSIL.

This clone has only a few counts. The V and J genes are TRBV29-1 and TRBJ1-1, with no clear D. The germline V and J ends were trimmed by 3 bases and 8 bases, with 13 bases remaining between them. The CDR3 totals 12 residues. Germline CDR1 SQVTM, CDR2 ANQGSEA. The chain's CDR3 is CSVDSGPPEAFF. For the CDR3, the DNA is TGCAGCGTTGATTCTGGGCCACCCGAAGCTTTCTTT.

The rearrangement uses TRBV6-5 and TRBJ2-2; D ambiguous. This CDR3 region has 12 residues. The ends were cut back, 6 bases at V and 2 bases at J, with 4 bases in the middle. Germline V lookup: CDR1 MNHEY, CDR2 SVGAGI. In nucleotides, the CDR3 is TGTGCCAGCAGCGTCAACACCGGGGAGCTGTTTTTT. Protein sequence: CASSVNTGELFF.

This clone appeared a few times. In DNA form, the CDR3 reads TGTGCCAGAAGCTGGACGTCTACCGGGACACTAAACATTCAGTACTTC. Protein sequence: CARSWTSTGTLNIQYF. The chain joins TRBV5-3 to TRBJ2-4, with a tentative D call TRBD1 (6 bases). TRBV5-3 is given ORF status, its function remaining uncertain. Trimming took off 3 bases at V and 6 bases at J, with 19 bases between the two ends. The CDR3 length is 16 residues.

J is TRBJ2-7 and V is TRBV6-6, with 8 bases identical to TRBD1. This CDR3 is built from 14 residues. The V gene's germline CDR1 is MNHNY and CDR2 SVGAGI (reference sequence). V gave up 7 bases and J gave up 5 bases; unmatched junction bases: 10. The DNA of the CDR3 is TGTGCCAGCAAACAGGGACAGGCTCGGGACGAGCAGTACTTC. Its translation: CASKQGQARDEQYF.

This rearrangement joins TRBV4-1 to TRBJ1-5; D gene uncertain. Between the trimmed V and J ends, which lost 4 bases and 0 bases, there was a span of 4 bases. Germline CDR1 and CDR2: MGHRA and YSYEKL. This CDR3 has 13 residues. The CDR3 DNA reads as TGCGCCAGCAGCCGCTATAGCAATCAGCCCCAGCATTTT. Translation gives CASSRYSNQPQHF.

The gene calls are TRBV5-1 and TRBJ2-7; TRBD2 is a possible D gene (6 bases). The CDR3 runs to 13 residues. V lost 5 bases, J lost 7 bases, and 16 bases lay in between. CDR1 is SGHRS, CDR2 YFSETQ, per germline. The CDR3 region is CASRGTSRLEQYF. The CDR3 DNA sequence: TGCGCCAGCAGGGGAACTAGCCGTCTGGAGCAGTACTTC.

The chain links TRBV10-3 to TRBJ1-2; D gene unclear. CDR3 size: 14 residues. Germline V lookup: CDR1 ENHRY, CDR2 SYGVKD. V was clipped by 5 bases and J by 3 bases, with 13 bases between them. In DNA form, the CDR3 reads TGTGCCATCAGTAACGGGGAGGCTGACTATGGCTACACCTTC. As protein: CAISNGEADYGYTF.

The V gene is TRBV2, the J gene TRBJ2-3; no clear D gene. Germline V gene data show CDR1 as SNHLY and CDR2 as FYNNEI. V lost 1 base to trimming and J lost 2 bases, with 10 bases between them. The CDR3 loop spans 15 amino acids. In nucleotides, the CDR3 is TGTGCCAGCAGTGAAGGGGCCCCTCTCACAGATACGCAGTATTTT. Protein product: CASSEGAPLTDTQYF.

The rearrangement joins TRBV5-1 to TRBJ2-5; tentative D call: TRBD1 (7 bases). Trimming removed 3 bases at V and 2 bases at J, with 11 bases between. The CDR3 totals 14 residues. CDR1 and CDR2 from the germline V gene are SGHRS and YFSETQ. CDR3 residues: CASSSRGAQETQYF. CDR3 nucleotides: TGCGCCAGCAGCTCCAGGGGGGCTCAAGAGACCCAGTACTTC.

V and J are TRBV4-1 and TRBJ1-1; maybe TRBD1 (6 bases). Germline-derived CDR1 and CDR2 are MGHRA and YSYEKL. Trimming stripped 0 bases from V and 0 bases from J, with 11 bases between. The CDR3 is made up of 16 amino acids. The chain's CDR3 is CASSQEMTGLNTEAFF. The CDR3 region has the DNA TGCGCCAGCAGCCAAGAAATGACAGGACTGAACACTGAAGCTTTCTTT.

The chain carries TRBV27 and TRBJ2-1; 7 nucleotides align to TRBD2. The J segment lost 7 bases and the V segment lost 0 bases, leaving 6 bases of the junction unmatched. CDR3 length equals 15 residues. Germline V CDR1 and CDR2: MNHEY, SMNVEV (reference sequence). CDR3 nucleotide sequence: TGTGCCAGCAGTTTATCGGTGACTAGCATGAATGAGCAGTTCTTC. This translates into CASSLSVTSMNEQFF.

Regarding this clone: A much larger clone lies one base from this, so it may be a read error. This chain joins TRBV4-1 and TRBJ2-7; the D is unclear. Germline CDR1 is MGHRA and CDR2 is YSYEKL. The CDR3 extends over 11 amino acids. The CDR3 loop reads CASSSEYEQYF. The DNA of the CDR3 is TGTGCCAGCAGCTCCGAGTACGAGCAGTACTTC.

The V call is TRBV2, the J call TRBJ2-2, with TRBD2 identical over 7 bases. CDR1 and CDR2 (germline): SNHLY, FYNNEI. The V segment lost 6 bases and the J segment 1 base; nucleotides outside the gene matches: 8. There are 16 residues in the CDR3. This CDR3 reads CASSDGRLLNTGELFF. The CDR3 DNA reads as TGTGCCAGCAGCGACGGGAGGTTATTGAACACCGGGGAGCTGTTTTTT.

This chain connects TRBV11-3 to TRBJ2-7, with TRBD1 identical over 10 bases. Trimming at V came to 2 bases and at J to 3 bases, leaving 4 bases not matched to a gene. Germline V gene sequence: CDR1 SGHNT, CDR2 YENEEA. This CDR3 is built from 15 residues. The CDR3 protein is CASSLRQGANYEQYF. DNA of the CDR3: TGTGCCAGCAGCTTACGACAGGGGGCTAACTACGAGCAGTACTTC. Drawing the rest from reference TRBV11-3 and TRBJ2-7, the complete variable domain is EAGVVQSPRYKIIEKKQPVAFWCNPISGHNTLYWYLQNLGQGPELLIRYENEEAVDDSQLPKDRFSAERLKGVDSTLKIQPAELGDSAVYLCASSLRQGANYEQYFGPGTRLTVT.

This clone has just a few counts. CDR3: CASSARGPAYGYTF. CDR3 in DNA: TGTGCCAGCAGTGCCAGGGGGCCCGCCTATGGCTACACCTTC. The chain has TRBV2 and TRBJ1-2, with 8 nucleotides matching TRBD1. V dropped 4 bases and J dropped 4; count of bases not matched to a gene: 5. The CDR3 loop spans 14 amino acids. Per the germline V gene, CDR1 is SNHLY and CDR2 is FYNNEI. The variable domain in full, with the rest retrieved from reference TRBV2 and TRBJ1-2, is EPEVTQTPSHQVTQMGQEVILRCVPISNHLYFYWYRQILGQKVEFLVSFYNNEISEKSEIFDDQFSVERPDGSNFTLKIRSTKLEDSAMYFCASSARGPAYGYTFGSGTRLTVV.

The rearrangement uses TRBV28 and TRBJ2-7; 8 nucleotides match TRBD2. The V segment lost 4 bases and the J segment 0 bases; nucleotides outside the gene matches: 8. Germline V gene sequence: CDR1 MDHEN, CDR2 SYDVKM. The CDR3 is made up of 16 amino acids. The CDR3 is CASSSSGTRSSYEQYF. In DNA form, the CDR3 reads TGTGCCAGCAGTTCATCCGGGACTAGGAGCTCCTACGAGCAGTACTTC.

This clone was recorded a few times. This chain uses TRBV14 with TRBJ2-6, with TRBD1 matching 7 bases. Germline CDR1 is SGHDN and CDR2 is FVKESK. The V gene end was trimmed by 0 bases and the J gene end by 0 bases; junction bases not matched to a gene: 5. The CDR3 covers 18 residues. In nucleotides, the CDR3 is TGTGCCAGCAGCCAAGAAGGGACAGTTCCCTCTGGGGCCAACGTCCTGACTTTC. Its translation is CASSQEGTVPSGANVLTF.

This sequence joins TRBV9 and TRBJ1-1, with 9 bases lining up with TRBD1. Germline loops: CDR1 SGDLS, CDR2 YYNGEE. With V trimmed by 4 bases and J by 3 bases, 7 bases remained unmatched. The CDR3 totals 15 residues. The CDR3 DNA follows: TGTGCCAGCAGCCCCGGGACAGGGACCTACACTGAAGCTTTCTTT. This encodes CASSPGTGTYTEAFF.

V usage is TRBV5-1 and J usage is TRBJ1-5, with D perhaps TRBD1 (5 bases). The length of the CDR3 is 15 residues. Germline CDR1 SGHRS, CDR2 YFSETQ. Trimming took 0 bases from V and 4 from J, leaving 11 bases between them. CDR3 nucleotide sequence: TGCGCCAGCAGCTTGGGGACAACCGGGAATCAGCCCCAGCATTTT. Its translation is CASSLGTTGNQPQHF.

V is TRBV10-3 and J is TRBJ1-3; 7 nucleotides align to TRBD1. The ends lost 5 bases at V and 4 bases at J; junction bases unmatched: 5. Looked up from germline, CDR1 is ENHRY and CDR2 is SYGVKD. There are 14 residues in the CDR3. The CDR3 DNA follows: TGTGCCATCAGTCTTCAGGGGGGAGGAAACACCATATATTTT. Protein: CAISLQGGGNTIYF.

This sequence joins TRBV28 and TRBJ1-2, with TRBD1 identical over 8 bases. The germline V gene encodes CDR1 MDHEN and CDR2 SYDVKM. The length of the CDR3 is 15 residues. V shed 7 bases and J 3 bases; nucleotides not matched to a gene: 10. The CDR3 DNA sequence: TGTGCCAGCAACCCCCAGGGGGCCACAGACTATGGCTACACCTTC. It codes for CASNPQGATDYGYTF.

The CDR3 is CASSSALAGGTGELFF. Here the CDR3 DNA reads TGTGCCAGCAGCTCCGCACTAGCGGGAGGCACCGGGGAGCTGTTTTTT. The V and J genes are TRBV5-4 and TRBJ2-2, with 12 bases matching TRBD2. Unmatched junction bases numbered 4, after V lost 3 bases and J lost 4 bases. CDR1 and CDR2 from the germline V gene are SGHNT and YYREEE (reference sequence). This CDR3 comprises 16 residues.

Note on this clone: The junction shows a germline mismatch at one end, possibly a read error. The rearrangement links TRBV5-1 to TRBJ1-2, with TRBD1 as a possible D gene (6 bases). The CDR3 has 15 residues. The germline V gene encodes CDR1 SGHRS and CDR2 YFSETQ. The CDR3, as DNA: TGCGCCAGCAGCTTTTTGAGACAGGCTAACGATGGCTACACCTTC. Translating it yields CASSFLRQANDGYTF.